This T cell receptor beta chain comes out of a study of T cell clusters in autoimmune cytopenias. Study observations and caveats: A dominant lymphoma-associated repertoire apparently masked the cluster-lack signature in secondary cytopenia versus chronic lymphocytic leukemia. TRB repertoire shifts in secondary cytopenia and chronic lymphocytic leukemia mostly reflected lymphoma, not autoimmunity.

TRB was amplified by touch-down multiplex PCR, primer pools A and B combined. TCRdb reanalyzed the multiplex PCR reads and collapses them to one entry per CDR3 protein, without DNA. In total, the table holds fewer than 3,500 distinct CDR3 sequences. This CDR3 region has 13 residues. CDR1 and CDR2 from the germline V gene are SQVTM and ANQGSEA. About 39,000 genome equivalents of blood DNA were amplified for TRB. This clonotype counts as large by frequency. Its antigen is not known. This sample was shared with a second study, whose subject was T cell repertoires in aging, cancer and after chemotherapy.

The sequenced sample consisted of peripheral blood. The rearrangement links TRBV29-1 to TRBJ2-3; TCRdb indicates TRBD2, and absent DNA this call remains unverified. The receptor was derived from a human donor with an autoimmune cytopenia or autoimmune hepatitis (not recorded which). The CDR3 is CSVTGGYTDTQYF.